The 2 T cell receptor beta chains given below trace back to one sample, sequenced in a study of blood T cell repertoires in COVID-19. TCRdb's copy holds only in-frame clones and misses some; the assay was immunoSEQ multiplex PCR. Here the sample spans about 270,000 clones, about nine tenths being singletons. Sequenced input: PBMCs or T cells enriched from blood (not recorded which). These receptors all come from a woman aged 18-29 years who had recovered from COVID-19.

The chain recombines TRBV5-1 with TRBJ1-1; tentatively, D is TRBD1 (5 bases). This CDR3 has 16 residues. The V and J ends lost 4 bases and 9 bases respectively, with 25 bases between them. In germline, CDR1 is SGHRS, CDR2 YFSETQ. The CDR3 spells CASSHTGRGPNTQAFF. DNA of the CDR3: TGCGCCAGCAGCCACACAGGTCGCGGCCCGAACACCCAAGCTTTCTTT.

The chain joins TRBV6-1 to TRBJ1-1, with a weak D call TRBD1 (6 bases). CDR1 is MNHNS, CDR2 SASEGT, per germline. CDR3 length equals 17 residues. V was cut by 2 bases and J by 1 base, with 17 bases left in between. CDR3 sequence reads: CASSEISRGTRNTEAFF. The CDR3, as DNA: TGTGCCAGCAGTGAAATTTCGAGAGGGACAAGGAACACTGAAGCTTTCTTT.